Shown below are 29 T cell receptor beta chains from a single sample sequenced in a study of T cell responses to AZD1222 COVID-19 vaccine. Libraries were prepared by immunoSEQ multiplex PCR; TCRdb keeps only in-frame clonotypes and omits some of them. The top ten clones hold approximately 23% of a sample with under 80,000 clones, 79% of them seen once. The sample in question was peripheral blood, obtained on day 0 of MenACWY control vaccination. These receptors were taken from an adult in good health.

This clone was picked up one time. The chain couples TRBV6-5 to TRBJ1-1; 7 nucleotides agree with TRBD1. The V gene's germline CDR1 is MNHEY and CDR2 SVGAGI. J gave up 3 bases and V 4 bases, and 2 bases lay outside the gene matches. The CDR3 consists of 13 residues. The CDR3 sequence is CASSSQGYTEAFF. The DNA for the CDR3 is TGTGCCAGCAGTTCACAGGGGTACACTGAAGCTTTCTTT.

The V gene is TRBV5-4, the J gene TRBJ1-1; possibly TRBD1 for D (5 bases). There are 13 residues in the CDR3. The germline V gene has CDR1 SGHNT and CDR2 YYREEE (reference sequence). Trimming took off 5 bases at V and 0 bases at J, with 8 bases between the two ends. The CDR3, as DNA: TGTGCCAGCAGTGGGGGAATGAACACTGAAGCTTTCTTT. The encoded protein is CASSGGMNTEAFF.

This clone was recorded once. The sample has other DNA sequences that encode this CDR3 too. The V gene is TRBV7-9, the J gene TRBJ2-1; D gene ambiguous. CDR3 length: 13 residues. The V and J ends lost 1 base and 3 bases respectively, with 4 bases between them. Germline lookup yields CDR1 SEHNR and CDR2 FQNEAQ (reference sequence). The CDR3 DNA reads as TGTGCCAGCAGCTTAGGCAGCTACAATGAGCAGTTCTTC. Its translation is CASSLGSYNEQFF.

The rearrangement links TRBV10-3 to TRBJ1-1; 7 bases line up with TRBD1. CDR1 is ENHRY, CDR2 SYGVKD, per germline. The CDR3 has 14 amino acids. Unmatched junction bases numbered 3, after V lost 4 bases and J lost 1 base. In DNA, the CDR3 is TGTGCCATCAGTGCGACAGGGCCGAACACTGAAGCTTTCTTT. Its protein is CAISATGPNTEAFF.

The chain links TRBV6-5 to TRBJ1-2; D is uncertain. V lost 6 bases, J lost 3 bases, and 11 bases lay in between. Per the germline V gene, CDR1 is MNHEY and CDR2 is SVGAGI. The CDR3 length is 13 residues. CDR3 residues: CASSQGSYYGYTF. Here the CDR3 DNA reads TGTGCCAGCAGCCAAGGTTCTTACTATGGCTACACCTTC.

The count of this clone is one. The rearrangement links TRBV5-4 to TRBJ2-1; perhaps TRBD1 as D (5 bases). V dropped 0 bases and J dropped 10 bases, with 5 bases sitting between them. The CDR3 sequence is 11 residues long. Germline CDR1 SGHNT, CDR2 YYREEE (reference sequence). The CDR3 here is CASSLGTEQFF. The CDR3 nucleotides are TGTGCCAGCAGCTTGGGGACAGAGCAGTTCTTC.

This clone was recorded a few times. The chain joins TRBV2 to TRBJ2-1; 7 bases line up with TRBD2. J lost 4 bases, V lost 7 bases, and 4 bases had no gene match. CDR1 SNHLY and CDR2 FYNNEI come from the germline V gene. This CDR3 region has 13 residues. In DNA, the CDR3 is TGTGCCAGCAAAACGGGGGGATACAATGAGCAGTTCTTC. This translates into CASKTGGYNEQFF.

This chain links TRBV30 with TRBJ1-2, with D hard to call. The CDR3 sequence is 14 residues long. With 1 base removed from V and 5 bases from J, the gap between germline ends came to 14 bases. The germline V gene has CDR1 GTSNPN and CDR2 SVGIG (reference sequence). The DNA for the CDR3 is TGTGCCTGGAGTGACGGACTGGAGACTTATGGCTACACCTTC. Translated: CAWSDGLETYGYTF.

The chain employs TRBV9 and TRBJ2-7; D is unclear. The V end lost 0 bases, the J end lost 3 bases, and 7 bases lay between the germline ends. Germline loops: CDR1 SGDLS, CDR2 YYNGEE. The CDR3 contains 13 residues. The CDR3 here is CASSVANGYEQYF. Here the CDR3 DNA reads TGTGCCAGCAGCGTAGCTAATGGCTACGAGCAGTACTTC.

This clone was picked up many times. The rearrangement links TRBV28 to TRBJ2-1; 9 bases map to TRBD2. Looked up from germline, CDR1 is MDHEN and CDR2 is SYDVKM. The J segment lost 4 bases and the V segment lost 7 bases, leaving 5 bases of the junction unmatched. This CDR3 spans 14 amino acids. In DNA, the CDR3 is TGTGCCAGCAAGCCTAGCGGGGAATACAATGAGCAGTTCTTC. Translating it yields CASKPSGEYNEQFF. Full variable domain (rest looked up from reference TRBV28 and TRBJ2-1): DVKVTQSSRYLVKRTGEKVFLECVQDMDHENMFWYRQDPGLGLRLIYFSYDVKMKEKGDIPEGYSVSREKKERFSLILESASTNQTSMYLCASKPSGEYNEQFFGPGTRLTVL.

The chain combines TRBV6-1 with TRBJ2-1; TRBD2 agrees at 13 bases. The CDR3 contains 16 residues. The germline gives CDR1 MNHNS, CDR2 SASEGT. The V segment lost 3 bases and the J segment 10 bases; nucleotides outside the gene matches: 9. This CDR3 is CASSDPRTSGGWEQFF. DNA of the CDR3: TGTGCCAGCAGTGACCCCCGGACTAGCGGGGGATGGGAGCAGTTCTTC.

The genes are TRBV19 and TRBJ1-5, with TRBD1 as a possible D gene (5 bases). The V end was cut by 4 bases, the J end by 5 bases, with 12 bases between. Germline CDR1 is LNHDA and CDR2 is SQIVND (reference sequence). The CDR3 consists of 14 residues. The CDR3 protein is CASSRRRVDQPQHF. Written as DNA, the CDR3 is TGTGCCAGTAGTAGGCGCAGGGTAGATCAGCCCCAGCATTTT. The entire variable domain, with the rest obtained from reference TRBV19 and TRBJ1-5, is as follows: DGGITQSPKYLFRKEGQNVTLSCEQNLNHDAMYWYRQDPGQGLRLIYYSQIVNDFQKGDIAEGYSVSREKKESFPLTVTSAQKNPTAFYLCASSRRRVDQPQHFGDGTRLSIL.

The CDR3 protein is CASSLEGRANTEAFF. CDR3 sequence (DNA): TGTGCCAGCAGCTTAGAGGGCCGGGCGAACACTGAAGCTTTCTTT. The rearrangement links TRBV7-8 to TRBJ1-1; no clear D. V lost 1 base to trimming and J lost 1 base, with 10 bases between them. Germline V gene lookup returns CDR1 SGHVS and CDR2 FQNEAQ. The CDR3 spans 15 residues. Full variable domain (remainder filled in from reference TRBV7-8 and TRBJ1-1): GAGVSQSPRYKVAKRGQDVALRCDPISGHVSLFWYQQALGQGPEFLTYFQNEAQLDKSGLPSDRFFAERPEGSVSTLKIQRTQQEDSAVYLCASSLEGRANTEAFFGQGTRLTVV.

The genes are TRBV12-3 or TRBV12-4 and TRBJ1-2, with 8 bases matching TRBD1. V trimming: 3 bases; J trimming: 6 bases; junction bases outside the gene matches: 3. The CDR3 is 13 residues long. CDR3 protein: CASSLNRGDGYTF. Here the CDR3 DNA reads TGTGCCAGCAGTTTGAACAGGGGGGATGGCTACACCTTC.

V gene TRBV29-1 combines with J gene TRBJ2-1; TRBD2 matches 8 bases. With 7 bases clipped from V and 10 bases from J, the junction kept 6 bases outside the gene matches. The CDR3 totals 11 residues. From germline, CDR1 is SQVTM and CDR2 ANQGSEA. The DNA for the CDR3 is TGCAGCGCAGGACTAGCAGGGGAGCAGTTCTTC. Translating it yields CSAGLAGEQFF.

The chain joins TRBV5-6 to TRBJ2-1; D possibly corresponds to TRBD2 (6 bases). The CDR3 has 15 residues. V was cut by 2 bases and J by 12 bases, with 21 bases left in between. Germline CDR1 SGHDT, CDR2 YYEEEE. The CDR3 loop reads CASSLVGAGAVWQFF. Written as DNA, the CDR3 is TGTGCCAGCAGCTTAGTCGGAGCGGGCGCCGTCTGGCAGTTCTTC.

The gene calls are TRBV6-5 and TRBJ2-7, with TRBD2 as a possible D gene (6 bases). The CDR3 consists of 14 residues. CDR1 and CDR2 from the germline V gene are MNHEY and SVGAGI. Trimming cost V 6 bases and J 2 bases, with 14 bases left between them. The CDR3 protein is CASRTRDGTYEQYF. Here the CDR3 DNA reads TGTGCCAGCAGGACGCGGGACGGAACCTACGAGCAGTACTTC.

The CDR3 nucleotides are TGCGCCAGCAGGAAGGGAGCTACATCCTACGAGCAGTACTTC. Encoded protein: CASRKGATSYEQYF. The rearrangement joins TRBV5-1 to TRBJ2-7, with TRBD2 as a possible D gene (5 bases). The length of the CDR3 is 14 residues. Per germline, CDR1 SGHRS and CDR2 YFSETQ. Deletions cut 5 bases from V and 1 base from J, with 13 bases between. Variable domain in full (rest from reference TRBV5-1 and TRBJ2-7): KAGVTQTPRYLIKTRGQQVTLSCSPISGHRSVSWYQQTPGQGLQFLFEYFSETQRNKGNFPGRFSGRQFSNSRSEMNVSTLELGDSALYLCASRKGATSYEQYFGPGTRLTVT.

The V and J genes are TRBV28 and TRBJ1-5; TRBD1 matches 9 bases. With 8 bases clipped from V and 4 bases from J, the junction kept 0 bases outside the gene matches. CDR3 length: 12 amino acids. Germline lookup yields CDR1 MDHEN and CDR2 SYDVKM. The CDR3 loop is CASGTGNQPQHF. In DNA, the CDR3 is TGTGCCAGCGGGACAGGGAATCAGCCCCAGCATTTT.

This chain joins TRBV18 and TRBJ2-3; D is uncertain. Trimming left V 8 bases short and J 6 bases short, with 18 bases between. Germline V CDR1 and CDR2: KGHSH, LQKENI. The CDR3 consists of 14 residues. As DNA, the CDR3 is TGTGCCAGCCGCCAAGGCAGCCTGTTGGATACGCAGTATTTT. It codes for CASRQGSLLDTQYF.

The chain has TRBV19 and TRBJ2-2, with a possible D match to TRBD2 (6 bases). The germline V gene encodes CDR1 LNHDA and CDR2 SQIVND (reference sequence). V gave up 5 bases and J gave up 2 bases, with 9 bases separating them. The CDR3 is 14 residues long. The CDR3 spells CASSWGGNTGELFF. In nucleotides, the CDR3 is TGTGCCAGTAGTTGGGGAGGAAACACCGGGGAGCTGTTTTTT.

This clone occurred once. The gene calls are TRBV4-1 and TRBJ2-2; no clear D gene. CDR3 size: 13 residues. V was shortened by 8 bases and J by 0 bases, with 7 bases between the two germline ends. Per germline, CDR1 MGHRA and CDR2 YSYEKL. CDR3 in amino acids: CASARSNTGELFF. CDR3 DNA sequence: TGCGCCAGCGCAAGATCGAACACCGGGGAGCTGTTTTTT.

This chain uses TRBV3-1 (or the pseudogene TRBV3-2) with TRBJ1-2; the D is unclear. V lost 2 bases and J 2 bases, leaving 15 bases between the germline ends. The CDR3 consists of 16 residues. Germline V gene sequence: CDR1 LGHDT, CDR2 YNNKEL (reference sequence). In DNA, the CDR3 is TGTGCCAGCAGCCAAATTAATGACGGGATCAACTATGGCTACACCTTC. Residues: CASSQINDGINYGYTF.

The sample holds many counts of this clone. In DNA, the CDR3 is TGTGCCAGCAGCAACACCGGGGAGCTGTTTTTT. Protein: CASSNTGELFF. The gene calls are TRBV3-1 (or the pseudogene TRBV3-2) and TRBJ2-2; D is uncertain. Trimming took off 5 bases at V and 2 bases at J, with 0 bases between the two ends. The germline CDR1 and CDR2 sequences are LGHDT and YNNKEL (reference sequence). The CDR3 is 11 residues long.

The chain carries TRBV24-1 and TRBJ2-2; perhaps TRBD1 as D (6 bases). Germline CDR1 is KGHDR and CDR2 is SFDVKD. The CDR3 consists of 13 residues. V lost 9 bases to trimming and J lost 0 bases, with 7 bases between them. CDR3 residues: CATGQPNTGELFF. CDR3 in DNA: TGTGCCACCGGACAGCCGAACACCGGGGAGCTGTTTTTT.

The V call is TRBV6-5, the J call TRBJ1-6, with a weak D call TRBD1 (5 bases). Trimming took 10 bases from V and 10 from J, leaving 17 bases between them. CDR3 length: 13 amino acids. Germline CDR1 MNHEY, CDR2 SVGAGI. The CDR3 sequence is CATKRLRDSPLHF. The CDR3 DNA reads TGTGCCACCAAACGGTTAAGGGACTCACCCCTCCACTTT.

The chain links TRBV9 to TRBJ2-1; D is unresolved. CDR1 and CDR2 (germline): SGDLS, YYNGEE. The length of the CDR3 is 15 residues. Trimming removed 3 bases at V and 5 bases at J, with 15 bases between. The CDR3 loop is CASSAQTEPHNEQFF. CDR3 coding DNA: TGTGCCAGCAGCGCCCAGACGGAACCACACAATGAGCAGTTCTTC.

The rearrangement uses TRBV7-9 and TRBJ1-2; D may be TRBD1 (5 bases). This CDR3 has 12 residues. V gave up 4 bases and J gave up 8 bases, with 11 bases separating them. The germline CDR1 and CDR2 sequences are SEHNR and FQNEAQ (reference sequence). The CDR3 coding sequence is TGTGCCAGCAGCTCCTCAGGGTACGGCTACACCTTC. Its protein is CASSSSGYGYTF.

This chain joins TRBV6-5 and TRBJ2-1; possible D gene TRBD1, 5 bases. This CDR3 comprises 15 residues. The germline V and J ends were trimmed by 8 bases and 2 bases, with 16 bases remaining between them. From germline, CDR1 is MNHEY and CDR2 SVGAGI. The CDR3 spells CASWTRMGPYNEQFF. The CDR3 nucleotides read TGTGCCAGCTGGACGAGGATGGGGCCCTACAATGAGCAGTTCTTC.